These 13 T cell receptor beta chains came from one sample sequenced in a study of long-term antiretroviral therapy in people with HIV. Runs used v3.0 of the immunoSEQ assay and were done at survey level. Assay: immunoSEQ multiplex PCR; the TCRdb copy retains only in-frame clones and omits some. Of tens of thousands of clones listed, 75% to 90% were seen once; the top ten hold roughly 7.5%. The starting material was unsorted PBMCs, obtained 0.3 years after starting antiretroviral therapy. Source of these receptors: a man in his forties or fifties with HIV.

The rearrangement joins TRBV9 to TRBJ2-1; TRBD1 matches at 11 bases. The CDR3 is 14 amino acids. The trim removed 2 bases at V and 6 bases at J, leaving 1 base unmatched. CDR1 is SGDLS, CDR2 YYNGEE, per germline. CDR3 sequence (DNA): TGTGCCAGCAGCGTCGGGACAGGGGGCAATGAGCAGTTCTTC. This sequence encodes CASSVGTGGNEQFF.

V and J are TRBV7-3 and TRBJ2-7, with TRBD1 identical over 9 bases. The trim removed 5 bases at V and 5 bases at J, leaving 7 bases unmatched. CDR1 is SGHTA and CDR2 is FQGTGA in the germline V gene. The CDR3 length is 14 residues. Here the CDR3 DNA reads TGTGCCAGCAGCCCGGGACAGGGTAAGAACGAGCAGTACTTC. It translates to CASSPGQGKNEQYF.

V usage is TRBV11-2 and J usage is TRBJ2-1; D ambiguous. Per the germline V gene, CDR1 is SGHAT and CDR2 is FQNNGV. Trimming took off 6 bases at V and 3 bases at J, with 9 bases between the two ends. CDR3 length: 13 residues. The CDR3 nucleotides are TGTGCCAGCAGACGAACGGGCTACAATGAGCAGTTCTTC. This translates into CASRRTGYNEQFF.

The gene calls are TRBV28 and TRBJ2-1, with 13 nucleotides matching TRBD2. V gave up 3 bases and J gave up 8 bases; unmatched junction bases: 7. Germline CDR1 MDHEN, CDR2 SYDVKM. This CDR3 is 16 amino acids long. For the CDR3, the DNA is TGTGCCAGCAGTTTGGCCGGGACTAGCGGGACGCATGAGCAGTTCTTC. Translating it yields CASSLAGTSGTHEQFF.

The rearrangement links TRBV9 to TRBJ1-2; TRBD1 might be the D (5 bases). The ends were cut back, 4 bases at V and 5 bases at J, with 9 bases in the middle. Germline lookup yields CDR1 SGDLS and CDR2 YYNGEE. This CDR3 region has 12 residues. CDR3 sequence reads: CASSFQGYGYTF. The CDR3 DNA reads as TGTGCCAGCAGCTTTCAGGGTTATGGCTACACCTTC.

The genes are TRBV5-5 and TRBJ1-2; possibly TRBD1 for D (5 bases). V was shortened by 6 bases and J by 4 bases, with 19 bases between the two germline ends. The CDR3 is made up of 15 amino acids. The germline CDR1 and CDR2 sequences are SGHKS and YYEKEE (reference sequence). CDR3 DNA sequence: TGTGCCAGCATCTTAAACGCCCGGGGCGGCTATGGCTACACCTTC. Amino acid sequence: CASILNARGGYGYTF.

V and J are TRBV19 and TRBJ1-5; D not resolved. This CDR3 has 13 residues. The V end was cut by 6 bases, the J end by 4 bases, with 10 bases between. Per the germline V gene, CDR1 is LNHDA and CDR2 is SQIVND (reference sequence). Written as DNA, the CDR3 is TGTGCCAGTAGAAAGAGGACGAATCAGCCCCAGCATTTT. It translates to CASRKRTNQPQHF. Variable domain in full (rest from reference TRBV19 and TRBJ1-5): DGGITQSPKYLFRKEGQNVTLSCEQNLNHDAMYWYRQDPGQGLRLIYYSQIVNDFQKGDIAEGYSVSREKKESFPLTVTSAQKNPTAFYLCASRKRTNQPQHFGDGTRLSIL.

The CDR3 here is CASTPWGALRGELFF. In nucleotides, the CDR3 is TGTGCCAGCACCCCGTGGGGGGCTTTGAGAGGGGAGCTGTTTTTT. This chain connects TRBV27 to TRBJ2-2, with D tentatively TRBD1 or TRBD2 (6 bases each). The V and J ends lost 7 bases and 8 bases respectively, with 20 bases between them. Germline loops: CDR1 MNHEY, CDR2 SMNVEV (reference sequence). The CDR3 contains 15 residues.

This clone has more than one count but fewer than ten. The chain carries TRBV4-1 and TRBJ2-7; 8 nucleotides agree with TRBD1. The CDR3 is made up of 17 amino acids. Germline lookup yields CDR1 MGHRA and CDR2 YSYEKL. V dropped 2 bases and J dropped 2; count of bases not matched to a gene: 11. The CDR3 is CASSQKTGGVLPYEQYF. The CDR3 nucleotides read TGCGCCAGCAGCCAAAAAACAGGGGGTGTACTTCCCTACGAGCAGTACTTC.

The chain links TRBV7-9 to TRBJ2-2; D might be TRBD1 (5 bases). V was pared by 5 bases and J by 6 bases, with 10 bases between. This CDR3 has 13 amino acids. Germline CDR1 SEHNR, CDR2 FQNEAQ (reference sequence). The CDR3 DNA reads TGTGCCAGCAGCCCCGTAGGGGCCGGGGAGCTGTTTTTT. Encoded protein: CASSPVGAGELFF.

This clone was detected only once. This chain links TRBV29-1 with TRBJ1-1; TRBD1 matches 10 bases. V gave up 6 bases and J gave up 6 bases; unmatched junction bases: 7. Germline CDR1 SQVTM, CDR2 ANQGSEA. This CDR3 spans 13 amino acids. The CDR3 spells CSVSGTGDAEAFF. The CDR3 DNA sequence: TGCAGCGTCTCCGGGACAGGGGACGCTGAAGCTTTCTTT.

The chain joins TRBV2 to TRBJ2-5; D ambiguous. CDR1 SNHLY and CDR2 FYNNEI come from the germline V gene. V dropped 5 bases and J dropped 1 base, with 8 bases sitting between them. The CDR3 sequence is 13 residues long. The CDR3 sequence is CASSPPSQETQYF. As DNA, the CDR3 is TGTGCCAGCAGTCCACCCTCCCAAGAGACCCAGTACTTC. The variable domain in full, with the rest retrieved from reference TRBV2 and TRBJ2-5, is EPEVTQTPSHQVTQMGQEVILRCVPISNHLYFYWYRQILGQKVEFLVSFYNNEISEKSEIFDDQFSVERPDGSNFTLKIRSTKLEDSAMYFCASSPPSQETQYFGPGTRLLVL.

This chain connects TRBV7-2 to TRBJ2-6; D gene uncertain. There are 14 residues in the CDR3. Germline CDR1 SGHTA, CDR2 FQGNSA. Trimming stripped 1 base from V and 2 bases from J, with 3 bases between. The CDR3 here is CASSLGPGANVLTF. CDR3 DNA: TGTGCCAGCAGCTTAGGGCCTGGGGCCAACGTCCTGACTTTC.